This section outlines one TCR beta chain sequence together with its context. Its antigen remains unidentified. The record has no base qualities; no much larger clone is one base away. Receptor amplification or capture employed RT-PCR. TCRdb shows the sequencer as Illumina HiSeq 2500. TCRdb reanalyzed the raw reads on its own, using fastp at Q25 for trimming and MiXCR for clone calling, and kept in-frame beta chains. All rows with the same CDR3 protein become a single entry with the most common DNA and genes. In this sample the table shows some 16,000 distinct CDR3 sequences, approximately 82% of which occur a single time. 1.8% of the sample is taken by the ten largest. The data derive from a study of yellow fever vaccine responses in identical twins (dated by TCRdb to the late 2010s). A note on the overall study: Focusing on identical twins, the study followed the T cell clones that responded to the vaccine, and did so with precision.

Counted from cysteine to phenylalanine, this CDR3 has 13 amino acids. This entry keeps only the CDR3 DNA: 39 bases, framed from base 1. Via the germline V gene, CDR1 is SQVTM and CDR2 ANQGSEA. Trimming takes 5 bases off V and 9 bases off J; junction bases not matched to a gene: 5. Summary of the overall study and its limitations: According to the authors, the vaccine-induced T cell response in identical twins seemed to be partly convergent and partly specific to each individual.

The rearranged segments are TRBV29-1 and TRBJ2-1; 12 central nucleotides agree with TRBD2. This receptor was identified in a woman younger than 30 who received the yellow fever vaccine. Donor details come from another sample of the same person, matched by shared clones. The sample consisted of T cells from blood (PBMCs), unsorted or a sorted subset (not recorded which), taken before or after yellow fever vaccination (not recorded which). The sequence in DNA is TGCAGCGTTAGGACTAGCGGGATGGGTGAGCAGTTCTTC. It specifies CSVRTSGMGEQFF.